One sample yielded the 3 T cell receptor beta chains listed below, sequenced in a study of cytomegalovirus exposure and HLA in healthy donors. Both 60 Vbeta primers and 13 Jbeta primers went into the PCR. Method: immunoSEQ multiplex PCR; TCRdb's copy keeps in-frame clones and lacks some. The top ten hold 1.3% to 1.5% of the sample, which has some 180,000 clones, roughly 80% seen once. Input material: PBMCs. The receptors were gathered from a girl between 10 and 17 years old in good health and CMV-seropositive.

V is TRBV2 and J is TRBJ2-7; TRBD1 matches 9 bases. The V segment lost 1 base and the J segment 12 bases; nucleotides outside the gene matches: 10. Germline V gene sequence: CDR1 SNHLY, CDR2 FYNNEI. The CDR3 consists of 14 residues. CDR3 nucleotides: TGTGCCAGCAGTGAAGGGCCGGGACAGGGCTTTGGGTACTTC. Translated: CASSEGPGQGFGYF.

The chain couples TRBV4-1 to TRBJ2-5; 10 bases line up with TRBD2. With the DNA end fitting TRBJ2-7 better, the J assignment may be wrong. The CDR3 contains 15 residues. CDR1 and CDR2 (germline): MGHRA, YSYEKL. CDR3 in amino acids: CASSQVASGSYEQYF. The CDR3 DNA follows: TGCGCCAGCAGCCAAGTGGCTAGCGGGAGCTACGAGCAGTACTTC.

This clone occurred a few times. This chain connects TRBV5-1 to TRBJ2-5, with 7 nucleotides matching TRBD1. The V gene end was trimmed by 0 bases and the J gene end by 2 bases; junction bases not matched to a gene: 13. The V gene's germline CDR1 is SGHRS and CDR2 YFSETQ. There are 18 residues in the CDR3. The CDR3 here is CASSLGQGLPSLQETQYF. In nucleotides, the CDR3 is TGCGCCAGCAGCTTGGGACAGGGATTACCCAGTTTGCAAGAGACCCAGTACTTC.